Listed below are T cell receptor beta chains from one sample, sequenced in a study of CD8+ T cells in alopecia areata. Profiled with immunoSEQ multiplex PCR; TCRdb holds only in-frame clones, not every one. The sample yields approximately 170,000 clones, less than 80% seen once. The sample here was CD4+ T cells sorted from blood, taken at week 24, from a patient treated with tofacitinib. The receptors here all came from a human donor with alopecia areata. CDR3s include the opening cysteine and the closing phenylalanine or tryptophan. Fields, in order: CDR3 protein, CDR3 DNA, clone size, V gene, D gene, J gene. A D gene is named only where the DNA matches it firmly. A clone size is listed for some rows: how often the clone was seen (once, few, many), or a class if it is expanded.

CDR3: CAWSVKNIQYF
DNA: TGTGCCTGGAGTGTGAAAAACATTCAGTACTTC
size: -
V: TRBV30
D: -
J: TRBJ2-4

CDR3: CASSLIEQETQYF
DNA: TGCGCCAGCAGCTTGATCGAACAAGAGACCCAGTACTTC
size: -
V: TRBV5-1
D: -
J: TRBJ2-5

CDR3: CATEVQGRTYTF
DNA: TGTGCCACCGAAGTGCAGGGGAGGACCTACACCTTC
size: -
V: TRBV19
D: -
J: TRBJ1-2

CDR3: CSVHRGRSDGYTF
DNA: TGCAGCGTTCACAGGGGGCGCTCCGATGGCTACACCTTC
size: -
V: TRBV29-1
D: TRBD1
J: TRBJ1-2

CDR3: CSVAGTGGYNEQFF
DNA: TGCAGCGTGGCCGGGACAGGGGGGTACAATGAGCAGTTCTTC
size: -
V: TRBV29-1
D: TRBD1
J: TRBJ2-1

CDR3: CAWQAGGTYNEQFF
DNA: TGTGCCTGGCAAGCGGGGGGGACCTACAATGAGCAGTTCTTC
size: -
V: TRBV30
D: TRBD2
J: TRBJ2-1

CDR3: CASSGYENTEAFF
DNA: TGTGCCAGCAGTGGGTATGAGAACACTGAAGCTTTCTTT
size: -
V: TRBV2
D: -
J: TRBJ1-1

CDR3: CATSAGVETQYF
DNA: TGTGCCACCTCTGCAGGGGTGGAGACCCAGTACTTC
size: -
V: TRBV15
D: -
J: TRBJ2-5

CDR3: CASTDGRDNSPLHF
DNA: TGTGCCAGCACCGATGGCAGGGACAATTCACCCCTCCACTTT
size: -
V: TRBV2
D: -
J: TRBJ1-6

CDR3: CASSQAGGLAGYNEQFF
DNA: TGCGCCAGCAGCCAAGCTGGGGGACTAGCGGGATACAATGAGCAGTTCTTC
size: -
V: TRBV4-1
D: TRBD2
J: TRBJ2-1

CDR3: CASSPPVWAGGHSPLHF
DNA: TGTGCCAGCAGCCCTCCCGTATGGGCAGGGGGACATTCACCCCTCCACTTT
size: few
V: TRBV11-2
D: TRBD1
J: TRBJ1-6